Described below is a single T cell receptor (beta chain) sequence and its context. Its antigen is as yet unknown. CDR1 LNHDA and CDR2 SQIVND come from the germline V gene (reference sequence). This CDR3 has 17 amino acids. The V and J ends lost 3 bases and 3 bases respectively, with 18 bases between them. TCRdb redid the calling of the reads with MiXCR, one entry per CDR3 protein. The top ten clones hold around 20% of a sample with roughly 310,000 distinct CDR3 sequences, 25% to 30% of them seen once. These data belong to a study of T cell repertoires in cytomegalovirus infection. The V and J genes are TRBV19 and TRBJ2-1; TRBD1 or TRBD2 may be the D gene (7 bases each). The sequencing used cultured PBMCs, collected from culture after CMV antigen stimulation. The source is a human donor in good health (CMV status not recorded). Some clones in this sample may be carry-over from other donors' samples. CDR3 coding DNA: TGTGCCAGTAGTATTGGCCAGGGGGGGCGTCTCTACAATGAGCAGTTCTTC. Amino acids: CASSIGQGGRLYNEQFF.